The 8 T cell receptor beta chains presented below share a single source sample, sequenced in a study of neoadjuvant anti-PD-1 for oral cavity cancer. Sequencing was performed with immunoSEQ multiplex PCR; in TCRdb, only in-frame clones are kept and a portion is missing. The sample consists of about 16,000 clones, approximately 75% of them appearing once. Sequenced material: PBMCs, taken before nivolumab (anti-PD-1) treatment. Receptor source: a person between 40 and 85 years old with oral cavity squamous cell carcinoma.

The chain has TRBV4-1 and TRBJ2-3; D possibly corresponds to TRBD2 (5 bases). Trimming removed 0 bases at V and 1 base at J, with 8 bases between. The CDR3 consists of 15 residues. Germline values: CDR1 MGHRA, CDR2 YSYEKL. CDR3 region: CASSQELDRTDTQYF. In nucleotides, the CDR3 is TGCGCCAGCAGCCAAGAACTAGACCGCACAGATACGCAGTATTTT.

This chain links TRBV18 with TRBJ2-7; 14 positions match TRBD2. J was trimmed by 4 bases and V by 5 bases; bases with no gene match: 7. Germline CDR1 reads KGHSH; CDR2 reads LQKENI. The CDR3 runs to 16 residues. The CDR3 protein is CASSVGTSGSIYEQYF. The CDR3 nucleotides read TGTGCCAGCTCAGTAGGGACTAGCGGGAGTATATACGAGCAGTACTTC.

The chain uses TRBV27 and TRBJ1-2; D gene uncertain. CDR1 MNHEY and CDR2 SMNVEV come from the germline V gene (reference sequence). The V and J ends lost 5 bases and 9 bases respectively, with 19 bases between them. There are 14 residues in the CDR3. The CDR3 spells CASSPSIFYGSYTF. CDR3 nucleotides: TGTGCCAGCAGTCCCTCGATTTTCTATGGTAGCTACACCTTC.

This chain's CDR3 is CASSRRSSGEQISYEQYF. The CDR3 nucleotides read TGTGCCAGCAGCCGCCGTTCAAGCGGTGAACAGATTTCCTACGAGCAGTACTTC. The rearrangement joins TRBV7-9 to TRBJ2-7; D perhaps matches TRBD2 (5 bases). The CDR3 is 18 residues long. V was pared by 5 bases and J by 1 base, with 24 bases between. CDR1 is SEHNR and CDR2 is FQNEAQ in the germline V gene (reference sequence).

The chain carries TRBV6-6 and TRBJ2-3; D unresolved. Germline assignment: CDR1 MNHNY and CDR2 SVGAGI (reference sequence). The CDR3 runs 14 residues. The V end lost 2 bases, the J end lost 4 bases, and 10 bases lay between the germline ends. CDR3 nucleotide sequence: TGTGCCAGCAGTTACGATAGAACCCCAGATACGCAGTATTTT. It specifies CASSYDRTPDTQYF.

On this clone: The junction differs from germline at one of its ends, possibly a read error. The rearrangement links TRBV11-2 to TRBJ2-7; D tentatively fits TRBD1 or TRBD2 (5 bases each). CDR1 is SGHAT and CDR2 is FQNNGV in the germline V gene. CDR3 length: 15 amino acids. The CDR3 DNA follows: TGTGCCAGCAGCAGGGACCGCTCCCCTCCCTACGAGCACTACTTC. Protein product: CASSRDRSPPYEHYF.

CDR3: CASSLKRVGTGALDTQYF. CDR3 coding DNA: TGTGCCAGCAGCTTAAAAAGAGTCGGGACAGGGGCTTTAGATACGCAGTATTTT. This chain connects TRBV7-3 to TRBJ2-3; 10 bases map to TRBD1. The V gene end was trimmed by 1 base and the J gene end by 5 bases; junction bases not matched to a gene: 12. CDR3 length equals 18 residues. Germline lookup yields CDR1 SGHTA and CDR2 FQGTGA.

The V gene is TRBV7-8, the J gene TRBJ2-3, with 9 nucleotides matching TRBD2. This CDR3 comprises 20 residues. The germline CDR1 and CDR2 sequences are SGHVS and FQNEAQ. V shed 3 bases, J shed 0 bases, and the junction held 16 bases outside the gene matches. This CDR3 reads CASSLDVLAGIPSSTDTQYF. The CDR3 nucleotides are TGTGCCAGCAGCTTGGACGTACTAGCGGGCATCCCCTCTAGCACAGATACGCAGTATTTT. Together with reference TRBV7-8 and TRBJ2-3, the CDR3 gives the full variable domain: GAGVSQSPRYKVAKRGQDVALRCDPISGHVSLFWYQQALGQGPEFLTYFQNEAQLDKSGLPSDRFFAERPEGSVSTLKIQRTQQEDSAVYLCASSLDVLAGIPSSTDTQYFGPGTRLTVL.